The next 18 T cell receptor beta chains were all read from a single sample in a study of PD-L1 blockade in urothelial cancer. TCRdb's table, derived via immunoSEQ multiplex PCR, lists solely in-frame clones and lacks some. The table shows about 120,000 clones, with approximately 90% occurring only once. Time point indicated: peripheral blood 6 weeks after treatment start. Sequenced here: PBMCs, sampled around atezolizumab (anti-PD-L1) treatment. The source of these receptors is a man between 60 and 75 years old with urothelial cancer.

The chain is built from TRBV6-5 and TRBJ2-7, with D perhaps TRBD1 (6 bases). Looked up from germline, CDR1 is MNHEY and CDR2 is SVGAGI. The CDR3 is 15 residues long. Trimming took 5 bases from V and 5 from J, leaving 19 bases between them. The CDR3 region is CASSPRGRFGHEQYF. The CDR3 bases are TGTGCCAGCAGTCCCAGGGGTAGGTTCGGGCACGAGCAGTACTTC.

The CDR3: CSVSMGGENTIYF. The CDR3 region has the DNA TGCAGCGTTTCTATGGGTGGAGAAAACACCATATATTTT. The chain recombines TRBV29-1 with TRBJ1-3; D is unclear. The V gene lost 5 bases and the J gene lost 6 bases, with 14 bases spanning the gap. From germline, CDR1 is SQVTM and CDR2 ANQGSEA. The CDR3 has 13 residues.

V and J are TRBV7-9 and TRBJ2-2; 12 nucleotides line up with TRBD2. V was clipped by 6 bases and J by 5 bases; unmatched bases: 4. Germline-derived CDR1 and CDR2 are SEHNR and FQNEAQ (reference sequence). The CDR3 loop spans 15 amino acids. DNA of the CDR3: TGTGCCAGCAGTTATGGACTAGCGGGGACCGGGGAGCTGTTTTTT. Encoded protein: CASSYGLAGTGELFF.

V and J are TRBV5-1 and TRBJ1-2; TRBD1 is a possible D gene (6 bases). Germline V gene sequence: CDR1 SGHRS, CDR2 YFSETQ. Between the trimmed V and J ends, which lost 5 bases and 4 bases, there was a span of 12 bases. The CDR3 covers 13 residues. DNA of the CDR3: TGCGCCAGCAGACGGGGACAACCCTATGGCTACACCTTC. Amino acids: CASRRGQPYGYTF.

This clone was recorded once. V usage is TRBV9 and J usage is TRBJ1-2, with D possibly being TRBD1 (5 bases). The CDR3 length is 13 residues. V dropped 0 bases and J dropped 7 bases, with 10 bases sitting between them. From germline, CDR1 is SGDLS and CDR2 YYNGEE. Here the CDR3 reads CASSVAQGGGYTF. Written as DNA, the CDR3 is TGTGCCAGCAGCGTAGCGCAGGGCGGTGGCTACACCTTC.

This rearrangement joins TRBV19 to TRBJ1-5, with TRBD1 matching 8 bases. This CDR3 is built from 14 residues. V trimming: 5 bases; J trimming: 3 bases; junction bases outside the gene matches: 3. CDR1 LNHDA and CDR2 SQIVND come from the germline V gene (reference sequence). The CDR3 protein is CASSWTGPNQPQHF. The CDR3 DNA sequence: TGTGCCAGTAGTTGGACAGGGCCCAATCAGCCCCAGCATTTT.

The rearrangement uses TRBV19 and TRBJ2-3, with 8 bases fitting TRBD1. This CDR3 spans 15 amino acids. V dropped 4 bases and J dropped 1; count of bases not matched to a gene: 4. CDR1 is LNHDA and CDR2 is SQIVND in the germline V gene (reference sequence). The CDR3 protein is CASSRLTGGTDTQYF. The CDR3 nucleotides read TGTGCCAGTAGTAGATTGACAGGGGGCACAGATACGCAGTATTTT.

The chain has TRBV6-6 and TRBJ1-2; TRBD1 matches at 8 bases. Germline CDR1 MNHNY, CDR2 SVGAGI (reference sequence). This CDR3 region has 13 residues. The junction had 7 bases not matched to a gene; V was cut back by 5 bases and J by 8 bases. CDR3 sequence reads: CASSPQGARGYTF. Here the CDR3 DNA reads TGTGCCAGCAGTCCCCAGGGGGCGAGAGGCTACACCTTC.

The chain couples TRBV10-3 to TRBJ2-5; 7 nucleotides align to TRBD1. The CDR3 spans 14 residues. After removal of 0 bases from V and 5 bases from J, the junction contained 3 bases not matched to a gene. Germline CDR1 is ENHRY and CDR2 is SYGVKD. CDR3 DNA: TGTGCCATCAGTGAGTCGACAGGGTTGGAGACCCAGTACTTC. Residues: CAISESTGLETQYF.

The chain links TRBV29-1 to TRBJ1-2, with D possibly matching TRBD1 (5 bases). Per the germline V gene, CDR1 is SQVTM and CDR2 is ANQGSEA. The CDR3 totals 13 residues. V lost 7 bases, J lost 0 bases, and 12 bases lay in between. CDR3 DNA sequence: TGCAGCGGAAGGGACTCCTCTAACTATGGCTACACCTTC. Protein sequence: CSGRDSSNYGYTF.

CDR3 protein: CASSTPGQGSHGYTF. CDR3 coding DNA: TGTGCCAGTAGTACCCCGGGACAGGGCTCCCATGGCTACACCTTC. The J gene is TRBJ1-2, the V gene TRBV19; 9 bases are shared with TRBD1. The CDR3 extends over 15 amino acids. Germline V gene data show CDR1 as LNHDA and CDR2 as SQIVND (reference sequence). J lost 6 bases, V lost 4 bases, and 9 bases had no gene match.

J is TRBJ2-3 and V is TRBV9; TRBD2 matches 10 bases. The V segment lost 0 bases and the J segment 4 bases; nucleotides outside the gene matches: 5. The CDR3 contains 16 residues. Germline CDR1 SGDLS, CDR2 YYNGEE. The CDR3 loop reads CASSVGQRGGPDTQYF. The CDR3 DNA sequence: TGTGCCAGCAGCGTAGGGCAGCGGGGGGGCCCAGATACGCAGTATTTT.

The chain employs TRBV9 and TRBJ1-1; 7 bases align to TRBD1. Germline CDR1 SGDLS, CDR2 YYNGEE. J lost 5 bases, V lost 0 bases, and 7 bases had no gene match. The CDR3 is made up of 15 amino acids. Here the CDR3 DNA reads TGTGCCAGCAGCGTAGGAGGGCCAGGGGGTACTGAAGCTTTCTTT. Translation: CASSVGGPGGTEAFF. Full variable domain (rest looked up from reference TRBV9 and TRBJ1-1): DSGVTQTPKHLITATGQRVTLRCSPRSGDLSVYWYQQSLDQGLQFLIQYYNGEERAKGNILERFSAQQFPDLHSELNLSSLELGDSALYFCASSVGGPGGTEAFFGQGTRLTVV.

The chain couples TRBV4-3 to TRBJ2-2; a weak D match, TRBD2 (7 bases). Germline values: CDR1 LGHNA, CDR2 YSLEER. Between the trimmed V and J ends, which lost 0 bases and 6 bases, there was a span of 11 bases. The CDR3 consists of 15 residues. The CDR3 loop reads CASSQDRGGAGELFF. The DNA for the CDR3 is TGCGCCAGCAGCCAAGATAGGGGGGGAGCCGGGGAGCTGTTTTTT.

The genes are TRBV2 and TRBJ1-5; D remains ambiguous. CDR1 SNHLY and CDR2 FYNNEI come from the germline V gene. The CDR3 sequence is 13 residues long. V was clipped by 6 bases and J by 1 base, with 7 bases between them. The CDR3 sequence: CASRAVSNQPQHF. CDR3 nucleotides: TGTGCCAGCAGGGCAGTAAGCAATCAGCCCCAGCATTTT.

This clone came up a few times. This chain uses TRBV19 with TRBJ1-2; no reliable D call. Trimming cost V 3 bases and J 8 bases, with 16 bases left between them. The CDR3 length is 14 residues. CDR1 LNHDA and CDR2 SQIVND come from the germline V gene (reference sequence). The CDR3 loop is CASSIVGRLGGYTF. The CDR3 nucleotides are TGTGCCAGTAGTATCGTAGGCAGGTTGGGCGGCTACACCTTC.

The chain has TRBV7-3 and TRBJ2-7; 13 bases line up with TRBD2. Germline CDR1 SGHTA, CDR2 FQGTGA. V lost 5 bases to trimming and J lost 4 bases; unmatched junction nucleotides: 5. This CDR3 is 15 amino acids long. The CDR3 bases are TGTGCCAGCAGCCTCGGACTAGCGGGGGATTACGAGCAGTACTTC. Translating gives CASSLGLAGDYEQYF.

Here the CDR3 reads CASGTGTGNTIYF. Written as DNA, the CDR3 is TGTGCCAGTGGGACAGGAACTGGAAACACCATATATTTT. V and J are TRBV19 and TRBJ1-3; 8 bases match TRBD1. Losses at the gene ends were 8 bases for V and 2 bases for J; bases not matched to a gene: 2. The CDR3 has 13 residues. Germline assignment: CDR1 LNHDA and CDR2 SQIVND (reference sequence).